This TCR beta chain was recorded in a study of identical twins. J lost 0 bases, V lost 5 bases, and 7 bases had no gene match. CDR3 length equals 15 residues. CDR1 DFQATT and CDR2 SNEGSKA come from the germline V gene (reference sequence). Overall study findings and caveats: For out-of-frame alpha sequences shared by twins, low generation probability was in excess.

TCRdb re-called the 5' RACE reads with MiXCR, one entry per CDR3 protein. Here the sample spans under 450,000 distinct CDR3 sequences, less than 20% being singletons. This clonotype showed up just once. Its specificity is not known. This clonotype was sampled from a man over 45 in good health. The genes are TRBV20-1 and TRBJ2-4, with 7 bases identical to TRBD2. Material: naive T cells sorted from blood. The CDR3, as DNA: TGCAGTGCTTGTTGGGAGGGGCTAGCCAAAAACATTCAGTACTTC. Its translation is CSACWEGLAKNIQYF.